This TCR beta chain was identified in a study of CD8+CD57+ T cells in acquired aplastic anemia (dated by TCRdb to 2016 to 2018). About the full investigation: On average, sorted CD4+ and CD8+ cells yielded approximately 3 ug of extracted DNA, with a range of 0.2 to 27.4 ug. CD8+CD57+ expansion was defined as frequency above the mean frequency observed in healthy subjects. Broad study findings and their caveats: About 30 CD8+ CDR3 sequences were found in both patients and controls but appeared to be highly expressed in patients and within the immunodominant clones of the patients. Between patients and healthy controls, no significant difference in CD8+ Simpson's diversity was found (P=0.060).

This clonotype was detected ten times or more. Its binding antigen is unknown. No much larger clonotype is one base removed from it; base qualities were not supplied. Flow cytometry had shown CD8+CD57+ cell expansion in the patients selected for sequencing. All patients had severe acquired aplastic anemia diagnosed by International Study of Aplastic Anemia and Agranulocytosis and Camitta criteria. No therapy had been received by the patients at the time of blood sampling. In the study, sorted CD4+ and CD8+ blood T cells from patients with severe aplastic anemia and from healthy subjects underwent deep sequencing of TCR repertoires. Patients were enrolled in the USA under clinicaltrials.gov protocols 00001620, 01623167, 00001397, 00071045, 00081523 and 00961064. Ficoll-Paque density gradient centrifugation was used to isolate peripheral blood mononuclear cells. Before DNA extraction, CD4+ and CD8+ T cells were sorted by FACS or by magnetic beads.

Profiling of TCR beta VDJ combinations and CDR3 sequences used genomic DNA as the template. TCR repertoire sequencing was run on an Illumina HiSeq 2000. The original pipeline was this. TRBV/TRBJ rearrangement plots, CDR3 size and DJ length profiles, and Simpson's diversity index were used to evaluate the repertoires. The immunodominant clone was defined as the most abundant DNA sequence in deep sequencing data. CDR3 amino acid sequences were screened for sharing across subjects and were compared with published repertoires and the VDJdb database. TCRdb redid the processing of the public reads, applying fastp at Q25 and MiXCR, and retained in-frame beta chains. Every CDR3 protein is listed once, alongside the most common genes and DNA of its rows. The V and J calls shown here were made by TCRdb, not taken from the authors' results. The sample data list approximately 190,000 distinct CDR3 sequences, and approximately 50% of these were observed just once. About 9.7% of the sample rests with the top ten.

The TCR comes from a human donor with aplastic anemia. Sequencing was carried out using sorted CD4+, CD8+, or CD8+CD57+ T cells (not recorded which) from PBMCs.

The nucleotide sequence is given as TGTGCCACCAGTGATAGACAACCGGGACAGGGTTATGGCTACACCTTC. The encoded protein is CATSDRQPGQGYGYTF. Recombination joined TRBV24-1 with TRBJ1-2, with 9 junctional bases fitting TRBD1. CDR3 length: 16 amino acids, cysteine to phenylalanine. The sequence is cut down to CDR3 DNA, 48 bases in frame from base 1. From the germline V gene, CDR1 is KGHDR and CDR2 is SFDVKD. V is trimmed back by 3 bases and J by 5 bases, and the junction contains 9 bases that no gene match accounts for.